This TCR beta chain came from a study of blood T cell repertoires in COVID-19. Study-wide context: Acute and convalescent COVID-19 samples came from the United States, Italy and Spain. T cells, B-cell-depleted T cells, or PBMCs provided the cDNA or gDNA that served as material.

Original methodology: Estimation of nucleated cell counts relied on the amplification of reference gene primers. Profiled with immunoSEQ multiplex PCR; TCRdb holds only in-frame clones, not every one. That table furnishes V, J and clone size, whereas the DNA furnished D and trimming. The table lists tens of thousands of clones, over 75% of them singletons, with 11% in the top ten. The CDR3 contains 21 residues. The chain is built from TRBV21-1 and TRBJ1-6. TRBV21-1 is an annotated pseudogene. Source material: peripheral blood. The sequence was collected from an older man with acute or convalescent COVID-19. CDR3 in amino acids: CASSKGGGRGKSSSYNSPLHF. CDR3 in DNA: TGTGCCAGCAGCAAAGGGGGGGGAAGAGGAAAATCGAGCTCCTATAATTCACCCCTCCACTTT.